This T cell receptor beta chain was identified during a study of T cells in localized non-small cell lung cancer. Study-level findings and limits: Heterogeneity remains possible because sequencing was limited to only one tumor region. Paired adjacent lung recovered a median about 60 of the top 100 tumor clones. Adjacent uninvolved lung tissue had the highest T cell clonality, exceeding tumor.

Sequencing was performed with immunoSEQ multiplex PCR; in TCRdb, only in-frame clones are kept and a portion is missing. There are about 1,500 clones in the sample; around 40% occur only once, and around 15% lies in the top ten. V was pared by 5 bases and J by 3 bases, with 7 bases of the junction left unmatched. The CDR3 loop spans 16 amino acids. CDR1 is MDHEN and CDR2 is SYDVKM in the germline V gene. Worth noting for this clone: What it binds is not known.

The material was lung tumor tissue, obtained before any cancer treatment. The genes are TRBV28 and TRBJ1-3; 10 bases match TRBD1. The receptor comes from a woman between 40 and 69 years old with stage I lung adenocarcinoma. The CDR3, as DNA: TGTGCCAGCAGTCCTTGGACAGGGGGAAGTGGAAACACCATATATTTT. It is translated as CASSPWTGGSGNTIYF.